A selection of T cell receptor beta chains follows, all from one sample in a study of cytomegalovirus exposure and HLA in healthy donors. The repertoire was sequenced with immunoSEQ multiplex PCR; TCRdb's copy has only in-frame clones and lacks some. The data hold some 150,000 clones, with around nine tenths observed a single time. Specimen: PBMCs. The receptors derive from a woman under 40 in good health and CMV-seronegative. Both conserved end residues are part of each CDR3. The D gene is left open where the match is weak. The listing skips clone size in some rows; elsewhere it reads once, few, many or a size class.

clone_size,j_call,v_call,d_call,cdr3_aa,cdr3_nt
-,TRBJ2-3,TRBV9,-,CASSRQTDTQYF,TGTGCCAGCTCACGACAGACAGATACGCAGTATTTT
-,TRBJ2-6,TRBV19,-,CASSMVAGANVLTF,TGTGCCAGTAGTATGGTGGCCGGGGCCAACGTCCTGACTTTC
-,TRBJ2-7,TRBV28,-,CASSLPGPTAYEQYF,TGTGCCAGCAGTCTACCGGGTCCCACGGCCTACGAGCAGTACTTC
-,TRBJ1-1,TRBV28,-,CASSFRAGHTEAFF,TGTGCCAGCAGTTTCAGGGCCGGGCACACTGAAGCTTTCTTT
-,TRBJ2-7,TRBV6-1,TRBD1,CASSEDRVPYEQYF,TGTGCCAGCAGTGAGGACAGGGTCCCCTACGAGCAGTACTTC
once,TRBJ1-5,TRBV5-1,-,CASSLAGTPGEPQHF,TGCGCCAGCAGCTTGGCCGGAACCCCGGGTGAGCCCCAGCATTTT
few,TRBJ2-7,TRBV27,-,CASSLALTGEQYF,TGTGCCAGCAGTTTAGCCCTCACAGGCGAGCAGTACTTC
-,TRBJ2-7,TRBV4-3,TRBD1,CASSQDRAGRQGYEQYF,TGCGCCAGCAGCCAAGACCGGGCCGGTAGACAGGGCTACGAGCAGTACTTC
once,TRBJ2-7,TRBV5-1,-,CASSLAQGIEEQYF,TGCGCCAGCAGCTTGGCACAGGGCATAGAAGAGCAGTACTTC
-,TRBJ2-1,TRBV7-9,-,CASSPGGQEVFF,TGTGCCAGCAGCCCAGGTGGGCAGGAAGTGTTCTTC
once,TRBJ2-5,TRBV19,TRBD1,CASSTGQFQETQYF,TGTGCCAGTAGTACGGGACAGTTCCAAGAGACCCAGTACTTC
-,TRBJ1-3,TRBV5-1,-,CASSTRDTTRSGNTIYF,TGCGCCAGCAGCACCCGGGACACCACTCGCTCTGGAAACACCATATATTTT
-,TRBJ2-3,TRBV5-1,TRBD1,CASSQSGTGGADTQYF,TGCGCCAGCAGCCAAAGTGGGACAGGGGGAGCAGATACGCAGTATTTT
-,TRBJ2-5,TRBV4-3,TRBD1,CASSQELAGGQETQYF,TGCGCCAGCAGCCAAGAATTGGCAGGGGGACAAGAGACCCAGTACTTC
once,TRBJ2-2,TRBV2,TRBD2,CASIRLAGVVTGELFF,TGTGCCAGCATACGGCTGGCGGGAGTGGTCACCGGGGAGCTGTTTTTT
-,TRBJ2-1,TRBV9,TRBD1,CASSPIPGQGSGYNEQFF,TGTGCCAGCAGCCCCATACCGGGACAGGGATCGGGATACAATGAGCAGTTCTTC
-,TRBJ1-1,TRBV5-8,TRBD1,CASSYYLGQSQNTEAFF,TGTGCCAGCAGCTATTATCTGGGACAGTCTCAGAACACTGAAGCTTTCTTT
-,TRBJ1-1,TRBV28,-,CASTLSGGGTEAFF,TGTGCCAGCACCCTATCCGGTGGTGGCACTGAAGCTTTCTTT
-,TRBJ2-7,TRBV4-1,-,CASSTQSRGSFMEQYF,TGCGCCAGCAGCACTCAAAGTCGGGGTTCCTTTATGGAGCAGTACTTC
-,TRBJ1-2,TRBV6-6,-,CASTQTEPYGYSF,TGTGCCAGCACCCAGACGGAGCCCTATGGCTACTCCTTC
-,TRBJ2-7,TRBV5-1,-,CASSLEGFYEQYF,TGCGCCAGCAGCTTGGAGGGGTTCTACGAGCAGTACTTC
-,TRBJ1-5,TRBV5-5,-,CPKPGEHNQPQHF,TGCCCCAAGCCCGGGGAGCACAATCAGCCCCAGCATTTT
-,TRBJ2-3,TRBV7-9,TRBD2,CASSLRPKGAGGPPDTQYF,TGTGCCAGCAGCTTACGTCCCAAGGGAGCGGGAGGGCCCCCAGATACGCAGTATTTT
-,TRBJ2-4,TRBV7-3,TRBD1,CASSLTAGGKNIQYF,TGTGCCAGCAGCTTAACGGCAGGGGGCAAAAACATTCAGTACTTC
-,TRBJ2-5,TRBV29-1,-,CSVEIPARAQETQYF,TGCAGCGTTGAAATCCCCGCGAGGGCCCAAGAGACCCAGTACTTC
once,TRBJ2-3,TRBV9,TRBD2,CASSAGLAGEIDTQYF,TGTGCCAGCAGCGCAGGACTAGCGGGAGAGATTGATACGCAGTATTTT
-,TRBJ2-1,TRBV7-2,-,CASSFQSYNEQFF,TGTGCCAGCAGCTTCCAGTCGTACAATGAGCAGTTCTTC
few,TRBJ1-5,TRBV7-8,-,CASSLAGERGYGQPQHF,TGTGCCAGCAGCTTAGCGGGGGAAAGGGGGTATGGTCAGCCCCAGCATTTT
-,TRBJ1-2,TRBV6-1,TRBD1,CASSNPGQGRYGYTF,TGTGCCAGCAGTAACCCGGGACAGGGGCGGTATGGCTACACCTTC
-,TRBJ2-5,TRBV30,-,CAWMIQSSGAQYF,TGTGCCTGGATGATACAGAGTTCAGGGGCCCAGTACTTC
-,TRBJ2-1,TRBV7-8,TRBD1,CASSLLSFVGTGDNEQFF,TGTGCCAGCAGCTTATTGTCCTTTGTCGGGACAGGGGACAATGAGCAGTTCTTC
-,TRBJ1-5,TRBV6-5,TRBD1,CATGGRGPNQPQHF,TGTGCCACCGGGGGTAGGGGGCCCAATCAGCCCCAGCATTTT
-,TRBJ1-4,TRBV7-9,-,CASSPDRPNEKLFF,TGTGCCAGCAGTCCAGACAGACCCAATGAAAAACTGTTTTTT
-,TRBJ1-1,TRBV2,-,CASNPVNTEAFF,TGTGCCAGCAACCCAGTCAACACTGAAGCTTTCTTT
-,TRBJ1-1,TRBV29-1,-,CSVEDQGRGPTEAFF,TGCAGCGTTGAAGATCAGGGGCGCGGTCCCACTGAAGCTTTCTTT
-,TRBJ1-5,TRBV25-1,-,CASSEAGNHQPQHF,TGTGCCAGCAGTGAGGCAGGGAACCACCAGCCCCAGCATTTT
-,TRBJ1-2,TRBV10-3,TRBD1,CATRSGQGTIYGYTF,TGTGCCACCCGTTCCGGACAGGGGACGATCTATGGCTACACCTTC
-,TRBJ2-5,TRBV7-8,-,CASSLVVEQYF,TGTGCCAGCAGCTTAGTCGTTGAGCAGTACTTC
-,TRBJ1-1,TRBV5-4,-,CASSTQTRGSEAFF,TGTGCCAGCAGCACCCAGACCAGGGGCTCTGAAGCTTTCTTT
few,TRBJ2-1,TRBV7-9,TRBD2,CASSSQRESDHNEQFF,TGTGCCAGCAGCAGCCAGCGGGAGTCCGACCACAATGAGCAGTTCTTC
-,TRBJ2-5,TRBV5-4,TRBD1,CASRQWTGQETQYF,TGTGCCAGCAGACAATGGACAGGCCAAGAGACCCAGTACTTC
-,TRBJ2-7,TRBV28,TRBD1,CASSSTGSHEQYF,TGTGCCAGCAGTTCGACAGGGAGCCACGAGCAGTACTTC
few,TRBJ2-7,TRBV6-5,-,CASRKQGSYEQYF,TGTGCCAGCAGGAAACAGGGCTCCTACGAGCAGTACTTC
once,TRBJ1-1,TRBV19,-,CASSIGEGDTAFF,TGTGCCAGTAGTATAGGGGAAGGGGACACAGCTTTCTTT
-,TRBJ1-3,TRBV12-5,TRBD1,CASGFTGVLWCYLSGNTIYF,TGTGCTAGTGGTTTCACAGGGGTCTTATGGTGTTACCTCTCTGGAAACACCATATATTTT
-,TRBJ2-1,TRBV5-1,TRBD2,CASSLRDSGRAGEQFF,TGCGCCAGCAGCTTGCGAGATAGCGGGAGGGCCGGTGAGCAGTTCTTC
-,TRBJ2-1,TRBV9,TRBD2,CASSGGLAGVIEQFF,TGTGCCAGCAGCGGGGGGCTAGCGGGAGTAATTGAGCAGTTCTTC
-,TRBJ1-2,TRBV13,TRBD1,CASSKDRGGYYGYTF,TGTGCCAGCAGCAAGGACAGGGGGGGGTATTATGGCTACACCTTC
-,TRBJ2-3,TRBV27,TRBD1,CASSVAGTATTDTQYF,TGTGCCAGCAGTGTCGCCGGGACAGCTACCACAGATACGCAGTATTTT